This TCR beta chain was sequenced during a study of blood T cells in healthy people across ages (dated by TCRdb to the mid-2010s). Regarding the research as a whole: In model experiments, roughly one uniquely barcoded TCR beta cDNA molecule per two T cells was captured by template switching. To track age-related changes in TCR beta repertoire diversity, the study relied on deep sequencing normalized with unique cDNA molecular identifiers. The donors were divided into four age groups: young (average approximately 17 years), middle-aged (about 41), aged (approximately 59) and long-lived (about 90). To avoid experimental bias, donors of different ages were spread randomly across the sequencing lanes. Two additional independent replicas of 1 million unique cDNA reads from the same blood draw were analyzed for two donors (one aged 18 to 30 and one aged 80 or older). Here is what the overall study found, with its caveats: Because donor CMV infection status was unknown, age-related changes in expanded clonotypes were potentially confounded. The long-lived group showed more naive CD4+ T cells, fewer expanded clones and increased TCR diversity than the aged group, suggesting age selection. Observed TCR beta diversity per million T cells fell roughly linearly with age, and a significant reduction was already apparent by age roughly 40. A strong correlation was found between observed TCR beta diversity and the percentage of naive T cells measured by flow cytometry. Because profiling used bulk unsorted PBMCs, naive and antigen-experienced compartments could not be compared conclusively. Estimates of total diversity based on one million sequenced T cells were regarded as lower bounds and as underestimates.

The donors were roughly 39 Caucasian individuals from Russia, aged about 6 to 100 years, who were systemically healthy. Approximately 9.3 milliliters of peripheral blood were drawn from each donor into EDTA-treated Vacutainer tubes. Ficoll-Paque density-gradient centrifugation was used to isolate PBMCs, with at least 6.5 million obtained per sample. Trizol reagent was used to extract total RNA from PBMCs, with at least 6 micrograms per sample. Naive CD45RAhigh/CD27high T cell percentages were measured by flow cytometry on a PBMC aliquot from every donor. At least ten counts were recorded for this clonotype. What antigen it recognizes has not been identified. No base-level quality is on record; no much larger clone is a single base apart. Library prep was done by 5' RACE. Sequencing relied on an Illumina HiSeq 2500. A second PCR of about 6 to 11 cycles was run with a J-beta primer mix and a sample-barcoded 5' primer. A unique molecular identifier was introduced onto each TCR beta cDNA molecule by a template-switch 5' adaptor carrying 12 random nucleotides. Each sample yielded at least 2.5 million CDR3-containing paired-end reads. All of the RNA was converted into first-strand cDNA using the Mint cDNA synthesis kit, with a TRBC-specific oligonucleotide serving as the primer. Following uracil-DNA glycosylase treatment, a first 18-cycle PCR with universal primers M1SS and BC2_uni_R was performed on all cDNA. In the paper's pipeline: Each sample was normalized by randomly selecting 1 million high-quality reads, each carrying a distinct molecular identifier. Reads sharing molecular identifiers were discarded rather than binned into consensus sequences. MiTCR, set to a Q25 quality threshold and the strictest error-elimination algorithm, was used for CDR3 identification, clonotype clustering and error correction. A nonparametric unseen species model with Euler transformation was used to estimate lower-bound total TCR beta diversity. Using fastp at Q25 and MiXCR, TCRdb reprocessed the public reads and kept productive beta chains. For every CDR3 protein sequence, its rows merge into one entry that carries the most common genes and DNA. The V and J calls here are based on TCRdb, not the publication. The sample table lists approximately 810,000 distinct CDR3 sequences, around 26% of them with a count of one. The top ten hold about 18% of the sample.

The cysteine opens and the phenylalanine closes a CDR3 of 15 amino acids. CDR3 DNA only is kept here, 45 bases in frame from base 1. V lost 5 bases and J lost 1 base, and the count of bases not matched to a germline gene is 7. The sequence came from an elderly woman in good health. The chain uses TRBV12-3 or TRBV12-4 and TRBJ1-1, with 7 central nucleotides matching TRBD1. The sequenced sample was blood. This receptor carries the CDR3 CASSQPRTGNTEAFF. The DNA reads as follows: TGTGCCAGCAGTCAGCCTAGGACAGGGAACACTGAAGCTTTCTTT.